This T cell receptor beta chain was recorded in a study of blood T cells in healthy people across ages. PCR was performed a second time for about 7 to 11 cycles using a sample-barcoded 5' primer and a J-beta primer mix. Each cDNA molecule received a tag from a template-switch adaptor that had 12 random nucleotides. TCRdb passed the 5' RACE reads through MiXCR, listing each CDR3 protein once. This sample has 1,500,000 or so distinct CDR3 sequences, with 42% found just once. The V and J ends lost 2 bases and 3 bases, in that order; junction bases with no gene match: 8. Per the germline V gene, CDR1 is SGHTA and CDR2 is FQGNSA. CDR3 length equals 16 residues.

This receptor was identified in a woman aged 18 to 35 in good health. The sample consisted of blood. The chain joins TRBV7-2 to TRBJ2-7; 9 bases align to TRBD1. The CDR3 loop reads CASSLPDRGSLYEQYF. In DNA, the CDR3 is TGTGCCAGCAGCTTACCGGACAGGGGTTCCCTCTACGAGCAGTACTTC.